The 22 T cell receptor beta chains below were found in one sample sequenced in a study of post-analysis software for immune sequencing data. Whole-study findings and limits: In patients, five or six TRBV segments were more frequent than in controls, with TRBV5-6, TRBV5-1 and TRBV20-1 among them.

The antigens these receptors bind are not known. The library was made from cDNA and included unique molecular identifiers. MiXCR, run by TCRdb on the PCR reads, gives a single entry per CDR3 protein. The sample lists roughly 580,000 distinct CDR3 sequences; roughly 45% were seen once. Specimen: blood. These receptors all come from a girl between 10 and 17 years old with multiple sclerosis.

CDR3 nucleotides: TGTGCCACCCACGGAGGGTATGGAGCGCCCCAGCATTTT. Translation: CATHGGYGAPQHF. The rearrangement joins TRBV6-1 to TRBJ1-5; no clear D gene. Trimming cost V 10 bases and J 9 bases, with 19 bases left between them. This CDR3 has 13 residues. Per germline, CDR1 MNHNS and CDR2 SASEGT.

Here the CDR3 DNA reads TGTGCCATCAGGGAGGCGGGAGACGGGGATGAGCAGTTCTTC. Translating gives CAIREAGDGDEQFF. The rearrangement links TRBV10-3 to TRBJ2-1; 7 bases match TRBD2. After removal of 6 bases from V and 8 bases from J, the junction contained 10 bases not matched to a gene. CDR1 and CDR2 (germline): ENHRY, SYGVKD. The CDR3 is made up of 14 amino acids.

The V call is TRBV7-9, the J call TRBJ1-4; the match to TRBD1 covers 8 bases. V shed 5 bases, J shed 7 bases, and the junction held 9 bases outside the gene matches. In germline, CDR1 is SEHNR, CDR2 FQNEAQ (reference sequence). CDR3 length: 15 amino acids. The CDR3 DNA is TGTGCCAGCAGCCCGCGTGCAGGGGGCGGTGAAAAACTGTTTTTT. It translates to CASSPRAGGGEKLFF.

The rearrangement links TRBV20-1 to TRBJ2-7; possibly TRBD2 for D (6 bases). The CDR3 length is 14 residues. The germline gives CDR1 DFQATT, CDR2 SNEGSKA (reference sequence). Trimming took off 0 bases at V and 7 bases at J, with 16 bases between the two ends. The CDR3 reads CSARETAGHPEQYF. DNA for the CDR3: TGCAGTGCTAGAGAGACGGCGGGGCACCCAGAGCAGTACTTC.

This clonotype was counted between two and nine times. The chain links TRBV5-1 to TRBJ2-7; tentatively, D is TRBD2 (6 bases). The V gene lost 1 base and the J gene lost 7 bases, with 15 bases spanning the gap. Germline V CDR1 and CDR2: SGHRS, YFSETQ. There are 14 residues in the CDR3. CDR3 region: CASSLSGGSEEQYF. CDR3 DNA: TGCGCCAGCAGCTTGTCAGGAGGGTCCGAAGAGCAGTACTTC.

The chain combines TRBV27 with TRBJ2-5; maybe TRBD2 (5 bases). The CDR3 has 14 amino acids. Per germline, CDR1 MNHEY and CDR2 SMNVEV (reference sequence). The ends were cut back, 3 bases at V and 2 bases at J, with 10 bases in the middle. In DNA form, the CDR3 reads TGTGCCAGCAGTTTGTCCGGGGTACAAGAGACCCAGTACTTC. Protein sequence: CASSLSGVQETQYF.

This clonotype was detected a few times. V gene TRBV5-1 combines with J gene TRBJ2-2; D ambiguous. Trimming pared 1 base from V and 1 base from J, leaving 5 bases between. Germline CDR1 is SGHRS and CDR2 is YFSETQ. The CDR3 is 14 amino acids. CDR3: CASSLTLNTGELFF. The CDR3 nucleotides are TGCGCCAGCAGCTTGACACTGAACACCGGGGAGCTGTTTTTT.

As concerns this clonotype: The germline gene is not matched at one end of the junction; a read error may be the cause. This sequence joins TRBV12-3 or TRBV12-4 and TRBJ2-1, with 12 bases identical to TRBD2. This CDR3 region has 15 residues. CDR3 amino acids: CASSSPSGRAGEEFF. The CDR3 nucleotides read TGTGCCAGCAGTTCCCCTAGCGGGAGGGCCGGTGAGGAGTTCTTC.

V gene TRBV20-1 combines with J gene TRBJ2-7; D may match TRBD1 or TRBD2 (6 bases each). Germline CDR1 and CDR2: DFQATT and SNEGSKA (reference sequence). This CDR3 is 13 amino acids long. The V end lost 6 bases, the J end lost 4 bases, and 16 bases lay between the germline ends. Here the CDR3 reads CSAPKGGRYEQYF. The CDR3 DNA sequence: TGCAGTGCCCCTAAGGGGGGAAGGTACGAGCAGTACTTC.

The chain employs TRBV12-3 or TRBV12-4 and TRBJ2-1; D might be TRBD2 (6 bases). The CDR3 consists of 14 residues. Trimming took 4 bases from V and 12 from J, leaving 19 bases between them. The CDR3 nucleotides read TGTGCCAGCAGTTCCCCCGGGACTTTCTTGATGCAGTTCTTC. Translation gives CASSSPGTFLMQFF.

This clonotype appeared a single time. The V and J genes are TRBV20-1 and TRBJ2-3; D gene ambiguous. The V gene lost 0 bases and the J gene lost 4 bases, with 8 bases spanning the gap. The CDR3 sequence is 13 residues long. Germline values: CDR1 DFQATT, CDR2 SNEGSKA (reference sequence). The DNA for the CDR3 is TGCAGTGCTAGAGACCGGTGGCCAGATACGCAGTATTTT. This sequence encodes CSARDRWPDTQYF.

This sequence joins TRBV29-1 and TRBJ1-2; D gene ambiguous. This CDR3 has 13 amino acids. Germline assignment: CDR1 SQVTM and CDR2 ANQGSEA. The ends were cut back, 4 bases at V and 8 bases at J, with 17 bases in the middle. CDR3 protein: CSVGKAAEVGYTF. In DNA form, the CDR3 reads TGCAGCGTTGGCAAGGCAGCAGAAGTAGGCTACACCTTC.

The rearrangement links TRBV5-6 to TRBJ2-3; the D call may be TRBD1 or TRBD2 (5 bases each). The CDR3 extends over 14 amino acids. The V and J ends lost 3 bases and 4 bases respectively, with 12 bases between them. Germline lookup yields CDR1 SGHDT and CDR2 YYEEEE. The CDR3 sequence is CASSSPRGADTQYF. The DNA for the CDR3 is TGTGCCAGCAGCTCCCCGAGGGGAGCAGATACGCAGTATTTT.

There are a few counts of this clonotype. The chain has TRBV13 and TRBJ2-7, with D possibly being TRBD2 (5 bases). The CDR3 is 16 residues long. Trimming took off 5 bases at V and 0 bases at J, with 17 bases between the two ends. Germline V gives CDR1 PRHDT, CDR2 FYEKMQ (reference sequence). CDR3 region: CASSPTRERNSYEQYF. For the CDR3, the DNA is TGTGCCAGCAGCCCAACCCGCGAGCGGAACTCCTACGAGCAGTACTTC.

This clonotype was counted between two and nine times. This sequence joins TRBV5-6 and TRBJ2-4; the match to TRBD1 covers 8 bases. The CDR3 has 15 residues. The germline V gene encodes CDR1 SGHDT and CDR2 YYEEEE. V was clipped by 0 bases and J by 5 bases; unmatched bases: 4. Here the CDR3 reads CASSLAPGQENIQYF. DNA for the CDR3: TGTGCCAGCAGCTTGGCCCCGGGACAGGAAAACATTCAGTACTTC.

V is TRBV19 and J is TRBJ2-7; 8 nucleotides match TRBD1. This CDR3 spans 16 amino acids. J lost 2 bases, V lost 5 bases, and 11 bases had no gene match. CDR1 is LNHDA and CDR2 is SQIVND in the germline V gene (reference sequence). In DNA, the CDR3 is TGTGCCAGTAGTCAAATACCAGGGACAGGCGCCTACGAGCAGTACTTC. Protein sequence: CASSQIPGTGAYEQYF.

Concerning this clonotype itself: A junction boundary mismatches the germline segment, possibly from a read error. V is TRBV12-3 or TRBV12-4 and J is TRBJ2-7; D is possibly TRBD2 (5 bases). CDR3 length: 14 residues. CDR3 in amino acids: CASSFGGPSYEQYF. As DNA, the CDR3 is TGTGCCAGTAGTTTCGGCGGGCCCTCCTACGAGCAGTACTTC.

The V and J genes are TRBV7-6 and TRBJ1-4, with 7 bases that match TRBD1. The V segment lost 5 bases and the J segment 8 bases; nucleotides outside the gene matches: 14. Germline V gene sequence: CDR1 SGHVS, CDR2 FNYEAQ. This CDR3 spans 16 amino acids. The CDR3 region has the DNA TGTGCCAGCAGCGTACAGACGCAAGGGGGCCGAGAAAAACTGTTTTTT. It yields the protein CASSVQTQGGREKLFF.

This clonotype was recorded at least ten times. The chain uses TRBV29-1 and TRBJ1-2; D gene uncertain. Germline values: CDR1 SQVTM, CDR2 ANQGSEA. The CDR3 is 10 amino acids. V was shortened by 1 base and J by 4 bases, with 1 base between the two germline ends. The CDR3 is CSVEGYGYTF. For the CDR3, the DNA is TGCAGCGTTGAAGGCTATGGCTACACCTTC.

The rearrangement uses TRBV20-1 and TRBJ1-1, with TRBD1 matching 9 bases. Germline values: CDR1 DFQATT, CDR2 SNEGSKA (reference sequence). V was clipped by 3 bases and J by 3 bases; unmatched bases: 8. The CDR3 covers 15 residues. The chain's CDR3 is CSASWDRVSDTEAFF. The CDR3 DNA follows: TGCAGTGCTAGCTGGGACAGGGTATCGGACACTGAAGCTTTCTTT.

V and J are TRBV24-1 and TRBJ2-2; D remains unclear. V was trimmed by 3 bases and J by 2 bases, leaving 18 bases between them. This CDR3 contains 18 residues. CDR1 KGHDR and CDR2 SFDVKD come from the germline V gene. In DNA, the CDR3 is TGTGCCACCAGTGATCCCTACGGGCCTCACCAAAACACCGGGGAGCTGTTTTTT. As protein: CATSDPYGPHQNTGELFF.

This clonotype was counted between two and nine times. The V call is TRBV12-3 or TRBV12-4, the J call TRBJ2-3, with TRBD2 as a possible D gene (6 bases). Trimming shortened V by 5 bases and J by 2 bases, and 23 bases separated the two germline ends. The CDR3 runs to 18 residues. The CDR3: CASSPFLLLGLDTDTQYF. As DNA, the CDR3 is TGTGCCAGCAGTCCTTTCCTCCTTCTGGGACTCGACACAGATACGCAGTATTTT.